This T cell receptor beta chain is drawn from a study of blood T cell repertoires in COVID-19. Overall study context: From T cells, B-cell-depleted T cells, or PBMCs came the material, which was cDNA or gDNA.

The assay was immunoSEQ multiplex PCR, and TCRdb's table has in-frame clones only and misses some. This table holds more than 110,000 clones, around nine tenths found once. The V gene's germline CDR1 is SGHAT and CDR2 FQNNGV. The germline V and J ends were trimmed by 5 bases and 7 bases, with 23 bases remaining between them. This CDR3 has 17 residues. Sequencing was performed on peripheral blood. V is TRBV11-2 and J is TRBJ2-2; perhaps TRBD1 as D (6 bases). The TCR was taken from a human donor in a cohort sampled during active COVID-19. Here the CDR3 reads CASSPLAGGRAGGELFF. In nucleotides, the CDR3 is TGTGCCAGCAGCCCACTCGCTGGGGGCAGGGCAGGCGGGGAGCTGTTTTTT.